The entry that follows covers one T cell receptor beta chain sequence. Its antigen has not been determined. Qualities for individual bases were not recorded, and no much larger clone is one base off. This entry belongs to a study of blood T cell repertoires in COVID-19 (dated by TCRdb to the early 2020s). Study-wide context: Collaborator samples came from the United States, Italy and Spain and covered acute and convalescent phases of COVID-19. A freely available public database, intended as a resource for researchers studying the immune response to SARS-CoV-2, is where the repertoires were released. The prospective study material was composed of cDNA or gDNA derived from T cells, B-cell-depleted T cells, or PBMCs. Sample metadata almost always included a de-identified subject ID, COVID-19 status, age in years and sex. Subjects who had been exposed to COVID-19, were actively infected with it, or had recovered from it provided the deeply sampled blood TCRbeta repertoires that made up the dataset. Samples were obtained from the ongoing ImmuneRACE study (first 160 participants) and from 950 to 1,500 subjects provided by 6 global collaborators. HLA class I and class II types, where available, came from metadata supplied by the sample provider rather than from assay-based typing.

As encoded in the germline V gene, CDR1 is SGHAT while CDR2 is FQNNGV. The CDR3 sequence holds 14 residues, the cysteine and phenylalanine included. Of the read, only the CDR3 DNA is kept; its 42 bases are in frame from base 1. Relative to germline, V is 4 bases shorter and J is 0 bases shorter, with 7 bases between their ends. Whole blood was collected in K2EDTA tubes by collaborating institutions according to the institutions' own protocols. For TCRbeta analysis, collaborators shipped samples in one of three forms: frozen whole blood, isolated PBMCs, or DNA extracted from either of those sample types. General findings and caveats noted by the study authors: How much clinical and demographic metadata was included differed by source and by participant, and the metadata was provided uncurated.

The immunoSEQ Assay, a bias-controlled multiplex PCR, was used to amplify TCRbeta CDR3 regions from genomic DNA. The source study handled its data this way. The number of nucleated cells in each sample was estimated from the amplification of reference gene primers within the assay. Sequence reads were collapsed and filtered to measure the absolute abundance of every unique TCRbeta CDR3 rearrangement. For each sample, productive Simpson clonality was calculated as the square root of Simpson's diversity index over productive rearrangements. The table was pulled from immuneACCESS by TCRdb, which kept in-frame rearrangements only. Such tables lose some clones; where checked, under half of the loss comes from unresolved V genes, and the rest has no known cause. V, J and clone size are taken as reported in that table, and D and trimming were inferred from the DNA itself. In all, the sample holds over 150,000 clones, and around 84% of those were seen once. The biggest ten clones account for 2.5% to 3.5% of the sample.

This receptor was obtained from a man in his forties or fifties with active or convalescent COVID-19. Sample: peripheral blood. This receptor chain uses TRBV11-2 and TRBJ2-4, with the D segment identity uncertain. The CDR3 is CASSSSLAKNIQYF. The DNA reads as follows: TGTGCCAGCAGCTCTAGTTTAGCCAAAAACATTCAGTACTTC. Here the CDR3 is joined to the reference TRBV11-2 and TRBJ2-4 genes, and the full variable domain is: EAGVAQSPRYKIIEKRQSVAFWCNPISGHATLYWYQQILGQGPKLLIQFQNNGVVDDSQLPKDRFSAERLKGVDSTLKIQPAKLEDSAVYLCASSSSLAKNIQYFGAGTRLSVL.